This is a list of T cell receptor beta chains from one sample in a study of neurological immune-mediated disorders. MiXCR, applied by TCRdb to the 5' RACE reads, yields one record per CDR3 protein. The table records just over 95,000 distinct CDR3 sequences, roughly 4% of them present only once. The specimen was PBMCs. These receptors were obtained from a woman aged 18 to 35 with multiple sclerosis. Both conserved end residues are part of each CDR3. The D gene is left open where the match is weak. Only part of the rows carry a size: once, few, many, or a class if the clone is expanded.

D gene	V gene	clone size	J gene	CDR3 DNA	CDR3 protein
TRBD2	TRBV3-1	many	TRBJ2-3	TGTGCCAGCAGCGACCGGACTAGATCCCCGCAGTATTTT	CASSDRTRSPQYF
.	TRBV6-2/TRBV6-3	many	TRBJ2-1	TGTGCCAGCAGTTCTAGCAACCCCTACAATGAGCAGTTCTTC	CASSSSNPYNEQFF
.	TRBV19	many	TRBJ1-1	TGTGCCAGTAGTCGACTTGACCAGGTGGGAGCTTTCTTT	CASSRLDQVGAFF
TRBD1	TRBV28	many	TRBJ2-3	TGTGCCAGCAGTCACCGACAGGGGGGAGGAGATACGCAGTATTTT	CASSHRQGGGDTQYF
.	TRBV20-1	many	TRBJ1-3	TGCAGTGCTAGAGATCAGGGGAGCGGAAACACCATATATTTT	CSARDQGSGNTIYF
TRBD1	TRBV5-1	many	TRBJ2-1	TGCGCCAGCAGACCGACAGGGAGCTCCTACAATGAGCAGTTCTTC	CASRPTGSSYNEQFF
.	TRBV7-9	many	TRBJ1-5	TGTGCCAGCAGCTTAGACCGCCAGCCCCAGCATTTT	CASSLDRQPQHF
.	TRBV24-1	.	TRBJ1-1	TGTGCCACCAGTGATCGGGACTGGCCTATGAACACTGAAGCTTTCTTT	CATSDRDWPMNTEAFF
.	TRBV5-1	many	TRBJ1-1	TGCGCCAGCAGCTTGGGGTGGGGGGCAGATGAAGCTTTCTTT	CASSLGWGADEAFF
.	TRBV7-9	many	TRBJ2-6	TGTGCCAGCAGCACGACGGGACGTACTTCTGGGGCCAACGTCCTGACTTTC	CASSTTGRTSGANVLTF
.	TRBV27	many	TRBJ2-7	TGTGCCAGCAGTGGGCGGGGACAGTACTTC	CASSGRGQYF
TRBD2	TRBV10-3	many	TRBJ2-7	TGTGCCATCATGCCTAGCGGGAGTGAATACGAGCAGTACTTC	CAIMPSGSEYEQYF
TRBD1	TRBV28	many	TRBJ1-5	TGTGCCAGCACTAAAGGACCAGGGGGTCAGCCCCAGCATTTT	CASTKGPGGQPQHF
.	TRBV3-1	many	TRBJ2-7	TGTGCCAGCAGCCAAAAGGACGAGCAGTACTTC	CASSQKDEQYF
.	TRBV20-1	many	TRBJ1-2	TGCAGTGCTAGACCCATCACTAACTATGGCTACACCTTC	CSARPITNYGYTF
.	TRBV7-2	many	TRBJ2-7	TGTGCCAGCAGCCTAGGTGGGACGACCTACGAGCAGTACTTC	CASSLGGTTYEQYF
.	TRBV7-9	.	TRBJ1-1	TGTGCCAGCAGCCGCTACAGGGAAACTGAAGCTTTCTTT	CASSRYRETEAFF
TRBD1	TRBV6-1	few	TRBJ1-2	TGTGCCAGCAGCGCTATAGACAGGGGCGTTAACTATGGCTACACCTTC	CASSAIDRGVNYGYTF
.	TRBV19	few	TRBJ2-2	TGTGCCAGTAGTATGCCCGTCAAAAGTGGCACCGGGGAGCTGTTTTTT	CASSMPVKSGTGELFF
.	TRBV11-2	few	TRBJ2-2	TGTGCCAGCAGCTTAGGATGGGACGGGGAGAACACCGGGGAGCTGTTTTTT	CASSLGWDGENTGELFF
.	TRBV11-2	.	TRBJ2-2	TGTGCCAGCACAACCCGGACGAAGGGTGACGGGGAGCTGTTTTTT	CASTTRTKGDGELFF
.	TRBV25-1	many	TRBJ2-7	TGTGCCAGCAGTTACCAGGGTAGGGAGGTAGGGCCCTACGAGCAGTACTTC	CASSYQGREVGPYEQYF
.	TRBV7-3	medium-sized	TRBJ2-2	TGTGCCCAAGGGGGCACCGGGGAGCTGTTTTTT	CAQGGTGELFF
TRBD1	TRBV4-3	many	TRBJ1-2	TGCGCCAGCAGCCAAGATCCAGACGGGTCTGGACAGGGAAACGGCTACACCTTC	CASSQDPDGSGQGNGYTF
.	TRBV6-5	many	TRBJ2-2	TGTGCCAGCAGTTACTCCCGGGGTGGGGGAAGCTTAGACACCGGGGAGCTGTTTTTT	CASSYSRGGGSLDTGELFF
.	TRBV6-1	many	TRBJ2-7	TGTGCCAGCAGTGTTGATGGGTTGTACGAGCAGTACTTC	CASSVDGLYEQYF
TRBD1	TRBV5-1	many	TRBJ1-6	TGCGCCAGCGCGGGGGCAGGGGGTTCACCCCTCCACTTT	CASAGAGGSPLHF
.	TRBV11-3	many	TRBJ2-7	TGTGCCAGCAGCTCCGGGTCGGGTGTTGGCGACTACGAGCAGTACTTC	CASSSGSGVGDYEQYF
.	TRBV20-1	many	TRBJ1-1	TGCAGTGCTAGACCCGGGTCCACTGAAGCTTTCTTT	CSARPGSTEAFF
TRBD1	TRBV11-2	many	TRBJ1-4	TGTGCCAGCAGCGCCGCCAGGGGGACTGAAAAACTGTTTTTT	CASSAARGTEKLFF
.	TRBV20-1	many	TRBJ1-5	TGCAGTGCGGGTCAGTATAGCAATCAGCCCCAGCATTTT	CSAGQYSNQPQHF
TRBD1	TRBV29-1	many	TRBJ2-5	TGCAGCGTCCCAGGGGGCGGTTGGGAGACCCAGTACTTC	CSVPGGGWETQYF
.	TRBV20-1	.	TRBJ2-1	TGCAGTGCCGAGCACGATGAGCAGTTCTTC	CSAEHDEQFF
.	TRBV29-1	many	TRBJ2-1	TGCAGCGCCCAACGGGGAGGGGGGTACAATGAGCAGTTCTTC	CSAQRGGGYNEQFF
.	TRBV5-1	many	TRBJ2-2	TGCGCCAGCAGCCTAAGCGGACAGAACACCGGGGAGCTGTTTTTT	CASSLSGQNTGELFF
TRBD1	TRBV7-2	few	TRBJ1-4	TGTGCCAGCAGCCCCTGGACAGGGTCGTTGGAAAAACTGTTTTTT	CASSPWTGSLEKLFF
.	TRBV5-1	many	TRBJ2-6	TGCGCCAGCAGCTTGGTCGCACAGTCTGGGGCCAACGTCCTGACTTTC	CASSLVAQSGANVLTF
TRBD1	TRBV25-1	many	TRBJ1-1	TGTGCCAGCTCCGGGACAGGGGTTGTTAGACGAGCTTTCTTT	CASSGTGVVRRAFF
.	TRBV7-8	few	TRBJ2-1	TGTGCCAGCAGCTTAGTCCTCACTAGCAATGCGCAGTTCTTC	CASSLVLTSNAQFF
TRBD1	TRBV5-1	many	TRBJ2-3	TGCGCCAGCAGCGGAGGGACAGGTACAGATACGCAGTATTTT	CASSGGTGTDTQYF
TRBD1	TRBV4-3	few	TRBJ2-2	TGCGCCAGCCGACAGGGGACGAACACCGGGGAGCTGTTTTTT	CASRQGTNTGELFF
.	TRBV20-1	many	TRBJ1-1	TGCAGTGCTAGGGGGGGGCCTGAAGCTTTCTTT	CSARGGPEAFF
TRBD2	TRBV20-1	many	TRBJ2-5	TGCAGTGCTAGGGCGGGGGGCCGCCAAGAGACCCAGTACTTC	CSARAGGRQETQYF
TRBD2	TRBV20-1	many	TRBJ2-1	TGCAGTGCTATTAAGGGACTAGCGGGAGAGGTCGGTGACAATGAGCAGTTCTTC	CSAIKGLAGEVGDNEQFF
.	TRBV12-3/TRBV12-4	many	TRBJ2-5	TGTGCCAGCAGCTACGGGTGGGGTACTCAAGAGACCCAGTACTTC	CASSYGWGTQETQYF
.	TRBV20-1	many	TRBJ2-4	TGCAGTGCTCTCGTAGTAACCAAAAACATTCAGTACTTC	CSALVVTKNIQYF
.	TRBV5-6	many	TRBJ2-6	TGTGCCAGCAGCGCACAGGGCTCTGGGGCCAACGTCCTGACTTTC	CASSAQGSGANVLTF
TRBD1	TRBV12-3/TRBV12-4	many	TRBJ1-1	TGTGCCAGCAGTTTAGCAGAGGGGGCGAATGCTTTCTTT	CASSLAEGANAFF
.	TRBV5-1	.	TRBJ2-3	TGCGCCAGTACCACCGGGACTCCGCTCACAGATACGCAGTATTTT	CASTTGTPLTDTQYF
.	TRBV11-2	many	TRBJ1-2	TGTGCCAGCAGCCCCGGCGGGCTGGGAGTAGATGGCTACACCTTC	CASSPGGLGVDGYTF
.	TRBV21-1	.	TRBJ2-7	TGTGCCAGCAGCAAAGGGTTGGGCCCGTACGAGCAGTACTTC	CASSKGLGPYEQYF
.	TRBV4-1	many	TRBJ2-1	TGCGCCAGCAGCCAAGAAGGGGGGAGCAAGGGTTTACATGAGCAGTTCTTC	CASSQEGGSKGLHEQFF
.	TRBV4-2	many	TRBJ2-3	TGTGCCAGCAGCCAACCTCCGGGGGGCTTGGCAGATACGCAGTATTTT	CASSQPPGGLADTQYF
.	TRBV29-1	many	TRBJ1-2	TGCAGCGTTGAAGACGTGAGTCTCTATGGCTACACCTTC	CSVEDVSLYGYTF
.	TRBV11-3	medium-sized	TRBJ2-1	TGTGCCAGCAGCCCCCCGGGCCTAAACAATGAGCAGTTCTTC	CASSPPGLNNEQFF